This TCR beta chain derives from a study of vaccination and CD4 T cells after COVID-19. For the study at large: The makeup of the convalescents was six males and four females, two of them Hispanic. A median of about 100 days (range 35 to 161) separated diagnosis from post-COVID sampling.

The V and J ends lost 0 bases and 3 bases respectively, with 18 bases between them. This CDR3 spans 17 amino acids. Germline-derived CDR1 and CDR2 are LGHNA and YSLEER. The assay that was used to sequence DNA from cultured CD4+ T cells was the Oncomine TCR Beta short-read assay. The template was genomic DNA from cultured CD4+ T cells. In TCRdb, the PCR reads were re-called with MiXCR into one record per CDR3 protein. The data contain 8,000 to 9,500 distinct CDR3 sequences, 30% to 35% of them singletons. The treatment is: roughly 11-day PBMC culture with coronavirus spike peptide pools or control peptides (ViraFEST assay). Collection of the unexposed donor's CD4+ T cells took place before the COVID-19 pandemic (2011-2018). Following expansion of antigen-specific T cells with peptide pools, ViraFEST then sequenced TCRs. Per-well cultures of millions of PBMCs received 9 to 10 IU/ml IL-2 and 10 ug/ml peptide pools.

In its sample, this clonotype was seen once. Its antigen remains unidentified. Sequencing was done on a sample of CD4+ T cells from blood, cultured in vitro. The origin of this receptor is a human donor in good health. The rearrangement uses TRBV4-3 and TRBJ2-7; D is undetermined. The CDR3 DNA reads TGCGCCAGCAGCCAAGATACGTCCGGTAGTGGCTTCTACGAGCAGTACTTC. This codes for CASSQDTSGSGFYEQYF.